The subject of this entry is one T cell receptor (beta chain). This specimen belongs to a study of cytomegalovirus exposure and HLA in healthy donors. Primers included in the PCR were 60 Vbeta and 13 Jbeta primers. The assay was immunoSEQ multiplex PCR, and TCRdb's table has in-frame clones only and misses some. The data show over 80,000 clones, 70% to 75% seen once. Germline CDR1 and CDR2: LGHNA and YSLEER. J gave up 7 bases and V 3 bases, and 10 bases lay outside the gene matches. The CDR3 runs 16 residues. This TCR derives from a man aged 35 to 55 in good health and CMV-seronegative. The V gene is TRBV4-3, the J gene TRBJ1-5, with 9 bases identical to TRBD1. The sequenced sample was PBMCs. The CDR3: CASSQATGGLIQPQHF. As DNA, the CDR3 is TGCGCCAGCAGCCAGGCTACAGGGGGCCTCATCCAGCCCCAGCATTTT.